The 8 T cell receptor beta chains below were found in one sample sequenced in a study of cytomegalovirus exposure and HLA in healthy donors. The PCR used 60 Vbeta and 13 Jbeta primers. Profiling relied on immunoSEQ multiplex PCR, and the TCRdb table lists in-frame clones only, not all of them. The repertoire table contains about 140,000 clones. Sequenced sample: PBMCs. The receptors were gathered from a man aged 35 to 55 in good health and CMV-seronegative.

CDR3 nucleotide sequence: TGTGCCACCGGACAGGGTAATGGCTACACCTTC. Its protein is CATGQGNGYTF. The chain joins TRBV19 to TRBJ1-2; 8 nucleotides agree with TRBD1. The length of the CDR3 is 11 residues. Per germline, CDR1 LNHDA and CDR2 SQIVND (reference sequence). V dropped 10 bases and J dropped 6; count of bases not matched to a gene: 4.

The chain recombines TRBV5-1 with TRBJ1-2; D perhaps matches TRBD1 (6 bases). Trimming removed 1 base from V and 2 bases from J, with 12 bases in between. Germline loops: CDR1 SGHRS, CDR2 YFSETQ. The CDR3 sequence is 15 residues long. The CDR3 protein is CASSLIRGGNYGYTF. The DNA of the CDR3 is TGCGCCAGCAGCTTGATCAGGGGCGGGAACTATGGCTACACCTTC.

The rearrangement joins TRBV13 to TRBJ2-5; D ambiguous. The CDR3 has 12 residues. Germline V gene lookup returns CDR1 PRHDT and CDR2 FYEKMQ (reference sequence). With 4 bases removed from V and 5 bases from J, the gap between germline ends came to 8 bases. The CDR3 sequence is CASSSPYETQYF. The CDR3 coding sequence is TGTGCCAGCAGCTCCCCCTATGAGACCCAGTACTTC.

CDR3: CASSVRRDGNEKLFF. CDR3 DNA: TGTGCCAGCAGCGTCCGCCGGGATGGGAATGAAAAACTGTTTTTT. The gene calls are TRBV7-6 and TRBJ1-4; no clear D. Trimming left V 5 bases short and J 5 bases short, with 15 bases between. Looked up from germline, CDR1 is SGHVS and CDR2 is FNYEAQ. This CDR3 spans 15 amino acids. Together with reference TRBV7-6 and TRBJ1-4, the CDR3 gives the full variable domain: GAGVSQSPRYKVTKRGQDVALRCDPISGHVSLYWYRQALGQGPEFLTYFNYEAQQDKSGLPNDRFSAERPEGSISTLTIQRTEQRDSAMYRCASSVRRDGNEKLFFGSGTQLSVL.

This chain uses TRBV28 with TRBJ1-1; TRBD1 is a possible D gene (6 bases). The CDR3 contains 16 residues. Germline V lookup: CDR1 MDHEN, CDR2 SYDVKM. V dropped 2 bases and J dropped 0 bases, with 13 bases sitting between them. Here the CDR3 reads CASSLPGAFMNTEAFF. CDR3 DNA sequence: TGTGCCAGCAGTTTACCAGGGGCCTTCATGAACACTGAAGCTTTCTTT.

The CDR3 is CASSERGVIYEQYF. CDR3 DNA sequence: TGTGCCAGCAGCGAGCGGGGGGTTATCTACGAGCAGTACTTC. V is TRBV13 and J is TRBJ2-7; 9 positions agree with TRBD2. The CDR3 consists of 14 residues. Looked up from germline, CDR1 is PRHDT and CDR2 is FYEKMQ (reference sequence). V shed 5 bases and J 3 bases; nucleotides not matched to a gene: 5.

The chain couples TRBV7-2 to TRBJ2-5; the D is unclear. Germline V gene lookup returns CDR1 SGHTA and CDR2 FQGNSA. The CDR3 contains 12 residues. The germline V and J ends were trimmed by 3 bases and 3 bases, with 5 bases remaining between them. The CDR3 here is CASSFPEETQYF. CDR3 nucleotides: TGTGCCAGCAGCTTCCCCGAAGAGACCCAGTACTTC.

The CDR3 spells CASSGTGKISPLHF. CDR3 DNA sequence: TGTGCCAGTAGCGGGACAGGGAAGATTTCACCCCTCCACTTT. This rearrangement joins TRBV19 to TRBJ1-6; 9 bases agree with TRBD1. V was clipped by 6 bases and J by 9 bases; unmatched bases: 6. The CDR3 runs 14 residues. Germline V CDR1 and CDR2: LNHDA, SQIVND (reference sequence).